This T cell receptor (beta chain) is drawn from a study of shared clonotypes between healthy human individuals. Overall study results and limits: The small donor group covered limited genetic and exposure diversity.

On this clone: The antigen is not known.

Naive CD8 cells lacked CD45RO, underwent positive selection for CCR7 and left out terminally differentiated effector memory CD45RA+ cells. Assay: immunoSEQ multiplex PCR; the TCRdb copy retains only in-frame clones and omits some. Here the sample spans around 1,900,000 clones, just under 95% being singletons. The sequence came from a man between 18 and 29 years old in good health. Some clones in this sample may be carry-over from other donors' samples. Sequencing was done on a sample of naive CD8+ T cells from PBMCs.

For the CDR3, the DNA is TGTGCCAGCAGCTTGGGGAGGGGGAAGCACGAGCAGTACTTC. The encoded protein is CASSLGRGKHEQYF. The chain has TRBV13 and TRBJ2-7, with D possibly being TRBD2 (7 bases). V was shortened by 3 bases and J by 5 bases, with 14 bases between the two germline ends. This CDR3 region has 14 residues. Per the germline V gene, CDR1 is PRHDT and CDR2 is FYEKMQ (reference sequence).